This entry describes one T cell receptor (beta chain). The CDR3 covers 15 residues. Trimming left V 2 bases short and J 8 bases short, with 15 bases between. Germline-derived CDR1 and CDR2 are LNHNV and YYDKDF (reference sequence). The data originate from a study of neoadjuvant anti-PD-1 for oral cavity cancer. Data came from immunoSEQ multiplex PCR; TCRdb stores just in-frame clones and leaves some out. The sample contains under 7,500 clones, just under 60% of which appear only once. The sequence was obtained from a person between 40 and 85 years old with oral cavity squamous cell carcinoma. The sequencing here drew on tumor tissue, taken before nivolumab (anti-PD-1) treatment. The V and J genes are TRBV15 and TRBJ1-4, with D uncertain. CDR3 nucleotide sequence: TGTGCCACCAGCAGATCTGGCCCGGTGGGAGAAAAACTGTTTTTT. Its protein is CATSRSGPVGEKLFF.